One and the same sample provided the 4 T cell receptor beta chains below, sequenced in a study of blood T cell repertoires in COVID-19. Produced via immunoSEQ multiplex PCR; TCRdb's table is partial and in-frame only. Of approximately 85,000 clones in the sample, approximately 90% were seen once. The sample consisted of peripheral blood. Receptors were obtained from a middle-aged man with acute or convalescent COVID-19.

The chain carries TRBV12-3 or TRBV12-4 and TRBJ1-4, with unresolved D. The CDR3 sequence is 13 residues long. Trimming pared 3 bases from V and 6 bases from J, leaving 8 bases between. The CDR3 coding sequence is TGTGCCAGCAGTTTTGAACGAGATGAAAAACTGTTTTTT. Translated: CASSFERDEKLFF.

As DNA, the CDR3 is TGTGCCTGGAGTGCAACAGGGGCAACTAATGAAAAACTGTTTTTT. Amino acid sequence: CAWSATGATNEKLFF. The chain is built from TRBV30 and TRBJ1-4; 7 nucleotides align to TRBD1. After removal of 1 base from V and 0 bases from J, the junction contained 2 bases not matched to a gene. Germline loops: CDR1 GTSNPN, CDR2 SVGIG (reference sequence). CDR3 length: 15 amino acids.

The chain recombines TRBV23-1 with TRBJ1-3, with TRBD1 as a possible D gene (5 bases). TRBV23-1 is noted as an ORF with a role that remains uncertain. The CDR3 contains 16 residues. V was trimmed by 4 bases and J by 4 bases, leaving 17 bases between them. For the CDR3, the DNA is TGCGCCAGCAGTCCGCATCCAGGGTTAGGAGGAAACACCATATATTTT. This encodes CASSPHPGLGGNTIYF.

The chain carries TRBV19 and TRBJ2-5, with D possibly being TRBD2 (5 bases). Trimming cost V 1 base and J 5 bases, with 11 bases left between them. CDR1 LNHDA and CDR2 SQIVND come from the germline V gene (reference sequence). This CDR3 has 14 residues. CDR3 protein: CASSIGGYGETQYF. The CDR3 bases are TGTGCCAGTAGTATAGGAGGGTACGGGGAGACCCAGTACTTC.